The following is a TCR beta chain sequence with its context. Clones were sequenced by immunoSEQ multiplex PCR, and TCRdb holds only the in-frame ones, with some missing. The sample shows under 200,000 clones, more than 65% of them seen only once. The sample comes from a study of blood T cell repertoires in COVID-19. As for the study in general: Acute-phase and convalescent COVID-19 samples originated in the United States, Italy and Spain. T cells, B-cell-depleted T cells, or PBMCs supplied cDNA or gDNA.

The CDR3 runs to 12 residues. V lost 5 bases and J 6 bases, leaving 13 bases between the germline ends. Germline V CDR1 and CDR2: SQVTM, ANQGSEA. Followed longitudinally, the Seattle patients had been enrolled during active infection. The sequencing sample was made of peripheral blood. The V and J genes are TRBV29-1 and TRBJ1-1, with D unresolved. This clonotype was obtained from a woman in her sixties with COVID-19, enrolled during active disease. The CDR3 loop reads CSVRYPSPEAFF. CDR3 sequence (DNA): TGCAGCGTTCGTTATCCTTCCCCTGAAGCTTTCTTT.